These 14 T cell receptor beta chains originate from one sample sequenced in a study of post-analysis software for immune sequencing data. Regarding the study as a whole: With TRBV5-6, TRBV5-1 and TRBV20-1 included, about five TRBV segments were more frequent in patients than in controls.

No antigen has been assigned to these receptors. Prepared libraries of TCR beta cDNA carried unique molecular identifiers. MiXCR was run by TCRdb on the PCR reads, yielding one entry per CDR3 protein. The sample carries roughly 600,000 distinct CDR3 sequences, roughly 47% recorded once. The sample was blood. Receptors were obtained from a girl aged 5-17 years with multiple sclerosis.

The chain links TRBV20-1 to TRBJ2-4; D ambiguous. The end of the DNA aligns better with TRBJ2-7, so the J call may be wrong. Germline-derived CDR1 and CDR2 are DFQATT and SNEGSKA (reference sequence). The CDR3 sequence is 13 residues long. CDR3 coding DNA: TGCAGTGCTTCTAAACAAGTTGACTACGAGCAGTACTTC. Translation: CSASKQVDYEQYF.

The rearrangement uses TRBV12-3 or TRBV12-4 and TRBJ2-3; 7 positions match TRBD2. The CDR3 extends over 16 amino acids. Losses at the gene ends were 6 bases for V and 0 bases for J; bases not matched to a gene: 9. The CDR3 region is CASRPSGAPSTDTQYF. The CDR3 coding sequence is TGTGCCAGCAGGCCAAGCGGGGCCCCTAGCACAGATACGCAGTATTTT.

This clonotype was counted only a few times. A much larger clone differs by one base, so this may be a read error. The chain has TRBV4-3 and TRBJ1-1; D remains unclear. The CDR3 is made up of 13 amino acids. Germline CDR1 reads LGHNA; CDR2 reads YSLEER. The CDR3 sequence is CANSPHRNTEAFF. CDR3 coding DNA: TGCGCCAACAGCCCCCATCGGAACACTGAAGCTTTCTTT.

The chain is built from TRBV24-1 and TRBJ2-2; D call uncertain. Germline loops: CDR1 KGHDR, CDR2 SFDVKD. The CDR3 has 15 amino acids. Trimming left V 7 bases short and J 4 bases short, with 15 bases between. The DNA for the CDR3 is TGTGCCACCAGCCAATCGACTCATCTCACCGGGGAGCTGTTTTTT. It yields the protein CATSQSTHLTGELFF.

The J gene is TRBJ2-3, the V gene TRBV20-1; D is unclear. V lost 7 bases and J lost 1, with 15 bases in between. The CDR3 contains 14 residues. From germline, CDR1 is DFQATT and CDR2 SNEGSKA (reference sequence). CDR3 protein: CSEVSGLGTDTQYF. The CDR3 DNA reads TGCAGTGAGGTTTCGGGTTTAGGCACAGATACGCAGTATTTT.

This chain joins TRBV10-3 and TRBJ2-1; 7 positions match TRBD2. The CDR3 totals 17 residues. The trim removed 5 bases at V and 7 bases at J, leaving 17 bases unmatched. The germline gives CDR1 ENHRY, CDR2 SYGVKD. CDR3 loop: CAISTLSPAGRGNEQFF. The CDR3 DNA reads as TGTGCCATCAGTACCCTCAGCCCAGCGGGGAGGGGAAATGAGCAGTTCTTC.

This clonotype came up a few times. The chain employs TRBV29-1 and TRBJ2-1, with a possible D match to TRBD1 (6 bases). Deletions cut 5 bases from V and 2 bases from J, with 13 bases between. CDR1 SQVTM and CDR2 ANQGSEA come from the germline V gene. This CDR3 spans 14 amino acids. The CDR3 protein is CSVRQVLTYNEQFF. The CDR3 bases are TGCAGCGTTCGACAGGTTTTGACCTACAATGAGCAGTTCTTC.

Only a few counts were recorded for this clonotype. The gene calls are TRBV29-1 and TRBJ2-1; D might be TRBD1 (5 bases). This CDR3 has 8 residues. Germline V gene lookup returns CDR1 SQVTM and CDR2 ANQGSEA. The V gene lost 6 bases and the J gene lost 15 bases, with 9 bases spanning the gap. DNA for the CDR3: TGCAGCGTCGGACATCGGTTCTTC. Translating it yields CSVGHRFF.

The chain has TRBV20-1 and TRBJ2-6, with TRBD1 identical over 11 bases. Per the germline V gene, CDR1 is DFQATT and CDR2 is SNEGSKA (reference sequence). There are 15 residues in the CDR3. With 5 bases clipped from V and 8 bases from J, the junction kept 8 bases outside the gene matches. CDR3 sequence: CSASPRDRGTNVLTF. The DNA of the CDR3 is TGCAGTGCTTCCCCCCGGGACAGGGGGACCAACGTCCTGACTTTC.

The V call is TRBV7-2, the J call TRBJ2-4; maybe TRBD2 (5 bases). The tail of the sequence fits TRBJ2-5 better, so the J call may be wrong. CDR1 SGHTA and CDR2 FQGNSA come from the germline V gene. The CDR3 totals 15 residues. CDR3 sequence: CASTKLAGGLETQYF. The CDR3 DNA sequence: TGTGCCAGCACAAAGTTGGCGGGTGGTTTAGAGACCCAGTACTTC.

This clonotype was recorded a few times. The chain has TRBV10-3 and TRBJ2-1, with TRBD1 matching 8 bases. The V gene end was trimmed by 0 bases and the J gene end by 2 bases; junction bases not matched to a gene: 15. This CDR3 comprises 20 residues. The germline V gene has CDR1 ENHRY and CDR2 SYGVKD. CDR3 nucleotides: TGTGCCATCAGTGAGTCGCTTAGACAGGGGCCATCCATACCCTACAATGAGCAGTTCTTC. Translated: CAISESLRQGPSIPYNEQFF.

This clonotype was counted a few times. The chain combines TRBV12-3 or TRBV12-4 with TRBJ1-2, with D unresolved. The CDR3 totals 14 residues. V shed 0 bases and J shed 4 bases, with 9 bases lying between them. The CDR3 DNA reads TGTGCCAGCAGTTTAGCCGTTGAGGGCTATGGCTACACCTTC. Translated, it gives CASSLAVEGYGYTF.

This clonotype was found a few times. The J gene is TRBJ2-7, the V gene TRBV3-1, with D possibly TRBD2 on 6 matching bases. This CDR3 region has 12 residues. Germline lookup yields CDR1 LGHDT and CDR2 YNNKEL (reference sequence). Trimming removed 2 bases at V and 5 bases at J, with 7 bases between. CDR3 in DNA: TGTGCCAGCAGCCAACTAGCGAACGAGCAGTACTTC. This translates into CASSQLANEQYF.

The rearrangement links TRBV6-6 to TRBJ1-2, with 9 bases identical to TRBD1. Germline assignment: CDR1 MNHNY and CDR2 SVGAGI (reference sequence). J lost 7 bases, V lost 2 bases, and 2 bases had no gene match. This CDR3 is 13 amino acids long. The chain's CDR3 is CASSYKTGGGYTF. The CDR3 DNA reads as TGTGCCAGCAGTTACAAGACAGGGGGTGGCTACACCTTC.